Listed here are 23 T cell receptor beta chains from one sample, sequenced in a study of shared clonotypes between healthy human individuals. Assay used: immunoSEQ multiplex PCR; TCRdb lists only in-frame clones, some missing. The sample holds hundreds of thousands of clones, less than 96% seen once. The sequenced sample was naive CD4+ T cells sorted from blood. Sample subset: CD45RA+ positively selected. The receptor source for this set is a woman in her 30s in good health.

The chain recombines TRBV9 with TRBJ2-5, with D maybe TRBD1 (6 bases). Germline loops: CDR1 SGDLS, CDR2 YYNGEE. This CDR3 contains 14 residues. Between the trimmed V and J ends, which lost 2 bases and 0 bases, there was a span of 8 bases. The CDR3 loop reads CASSVRTDQETQYF. The DNA for the CDR3 is TGTGCCAGCAGCGTCCGGACAGACCAAGAGACCCAGTACTTC.

On this clone itself: This sample also contains other DNA sequences that code for the same CDR3. The chain is built from TRBV15 and TRBJ2-3; no clear D. Germline CDR1 is LNHNV and CDR2 is YYDKDF (reference sequence). Deletions cut 2 bases from V and 6 bases from J, with 6 bases between. This CDR3 has 12 amino acids. The CDR3 loop reads CATSRRADTQYF. In nucleotides, the CDR3 is TGTGCCACCAGCAGAAGAGCGGATACGCAGTATTTT. Full variable domain (outside the CDR3, taken from reference TRBV15 and TRBJ2-3): DAMVIQNPRYQVTQFGKPVTLSCSQTLNHNVMYWYQQKSSQAPKLLFHYYDKDFNNEADTPDNFQSRRPNTSFCFLDIRSPGLGDTAMYLCATSRRADTQYFGPGTRLTVL.

This clone was observed once. The J gene is TRBJ2-7, the V gene TRBV18, with 8 bases that match TRBD1. Germline trimming cut 4 bases from V and 6 bases from J; bases unmatched to any gene: 8. CDR3 length: 14 amino acids. Germline CDR1 KGHSH, CDR2 LQKENI. In nucleotides, the CDR3 is TGTGCCAGCTCACAGGACAGGGCGCGTCTCGAGCAGTACTTC. Translation gives CASSQDRARLEQYF.

Comment on this clone: The sample carries other DNA sequences with the same CDR3. The chain is built from TRBV18 and TRBJ2-5; tentatively, D is TRBD1 or TRBD2 (5 bases each). V lost 0 bases to trimming and J lost 5 bases, with 7 bases between them. CDR1 is KGHSH and CDR2 is LQKENI in the germline V gene. The CDR3 covers 13 residues. CDR3 coding DNA: TGTGCCAGCTCACCACCGGGACGTGAGACCCAGTACTTC. This encodes CASSPPGRETQYF.

The chain joins TRBV19 to TRBJ1-1; D remains ambiguous. V lost 11 bases and J 1 base, leaving 11 bases between the germline ends. Germline V CDR1 and CDR2: LNHDA, SQIVND (reference sequence). The CDR3 extends over 12 amino acids. The CDR3, as DNA: TGTGCCGTGCACCGGGGGAACACTGAAGCTTTCTTT. This encodes CAVHRGNTEAFF.

V usage is TRBV27 and J usage is TRBJ1-1; D is perhaps TRBD1 (6 bases). This CDR3 is 14 amino acids long. Trimming stripped 0 bases from V and 5 bases from J, with 10 bases between. Germline V gives CDR1 MNHEY, CDR2 SMNVEV (reference sequence). The DNA of the CDR3 is TGTGCCAGCAGTTTATCCCACAGGGAGACTGAAGCTTTCTTT. Translation: CASSLSHRETEAFF.

V gene TRBV6-6 combines with J gene TRBJ1-4; no reliable D call. V dropped 2 bases and J dropped 2 bases, with 6 bases sitting between them. Germline values: CDR1 MNHNY, CDR2 SVGAGI (reference sequence). The CDR3 extends over 14 amino acids. The CDR3 protein is CASSYRATNEKLFF. The CDR3 region has the DNA TGTGCCAGCAGTTACAGGGCCACTAATGAAAAACTGTTTTTT.

The chain has TRBV5-1 and TRBJ2-3; TRBD1 agrees at 9 bases. Germline V lookup: CDR1 SGHRS, CDR2 YFSETQ. Trimming cost V 4 bases and J 6 bases; bases outside gene matches: 9. The CDR3 sequence is 15 residues long. CDR3 DNA: TGCGCCAGCAGCCCACAGGGGGCTGCAATCGATACGCAGTATTTT. Its protein is CASSPQGAAIDTQYF.

The chain has TRBV6-5 and TRBJ2-7, with 7 bases identical to TRBD1. Germline values: CDR1 MNHEY, CDR2 SVGAGI. The ends lost 6 bases at V and 3 bases at J; junction bases unmatched: 11. The CDR3 spans 15 residues. The CDR3 coding sequence is TGTGCCAGCAGGGGACCCCGACAGGGCGGCTACGAGCAGTACTTC. Translated: CASRGPRQGGYEQYF.

This chain joins TRBV7-9 and TRBJ2-7, with D maybe TRBD1 (5 bases). Germline CDR1 is SEHNR and CDR2 is FQNEAQ (reference sequence). The CDR3 extends over 13 amino acids. V was trimmed by 0 bases and J by 6 bases, leaving 9 bases between them. DNA of the CDR3: TGTGCCAGCAGCTTAGCGTCAGGGTCCGAGCAGTACTTC. This gives the protein CASSLASGSEQYF.

This chain uses TRBV18 with TRBJ1-3, with a tentative D call TRBD1 (5 bases). V was shortened by 3 bases and J by 2 bases, with 8 bases between the two germline ends. This CDR3 has 14 residues. The germline V gene has CDR1 KGHSH and CDR2 LQKENI. The CDR3 here is CASSPTTAGNTIYF. The CDR3 region has the DNA TGTGCCAGCTCACCGACGACAGCTGGAAACACCATATATTTT.

This rearrangement joins TRBV5-1 to TRBJ1-1; D possibly corresponds to TRBD1 (6 bases). The germline gives CDR1 SGHRS, CDR2 YFSETQ. Trimming took off 2 bases at V and 1 base at J, with 12 bases between the two ends. The CDR3 covers 15 residues. CDR3 sequence: CASSFVGRGNTEAFF. DNA of the CDR3: TGCGCCAGCAGCTTTGTTGGCAGGGGGAACACTGAAGCTTTCTTT.

The sample holds one count of this clone. This chain connects TRBV28 to TRBJ1-2, with D unclear. Germline-derived CDR1 and CDR2 are MDHEN and SYDVKM. This CDR3 comprises 13 residues. The germline V and J ends were trimmed by 6 bases and 7 bases, with 15 bases remaining between them. The CDR3 DNA is TGTGCCAGCAGCCCCCCAAGGGTAGGTGGCTACACCTTC. The encoded protein is CASSPPRVGGYTF.

This chain uses TRBV19 with TRBJ1-2; D possibly corresponds to TRBD1 (5 bases). The V end lost 5 bases, the J end lost 3 bases, and 16 bases lay between the germline ends. CDR1 is LNHDA and CDR2 is SQIVND in the germline V gene (reference sequence). The CDR3 runs 15 residues. The CDR3: CASSFSWGKDYGYTF. CDR3 bases: TGTGCCAGTAGTTTTTCTTGGGGCAAAGACTATGGCTACACCTTC. The whole variable domain, filled in from reference TRBV19 and TRBJ1-2, reads DGGITQSPKYLFRKEGQNVTLSCEQNLNHDAMYWYRQDPGQGLRLIYYSQIVNDFQKGDIAEGYSVSREKKESFPLTVTSAQKNPTAFYLCASSFSWGKDYGYTFGSGTRLTVV.

V is TRBV7-9 and J is TRBJ2-7; either TRBD1 or TRBD2 may supply D (7 bases each). The CDR3 totals 14 residues. The germline V gene encodes CDR1 SEHNR and CDR2 FQNEAQ (reference sequence). The V end lost 2 bases, the J end lost 4 bases, and 12 bases lay between the germline ends. CDR3 DNA: TGTGCCAGCAGCTTAAGGCAGGGGGGGTACGAGCAGTACTTC. Translated: CASSLRQGGYEQYF.

This clone appeared a single time. The chain employs TRBV28 and TRBJ2-7; D may be TRBD1 or TRBD2 (5 bases each). The CDR3 sequence is 14 residues long. The ends were cut back, 8 bases at V and 2 bases at J, with 16 bases in the middle. Germline assignment: CDR1 MDHEN and CDR2 SYDVKM. CDR3 in DNA: TGTGCCAGCGGACTCCTCGGGGCGACCTACGAGCAGTACTTC. Its protein is CASGLLGATYEQYF. Looking up the rest from reference TRBV28 and TRBJ2-7 gives the full variable domain: DVKVTQSSRYLVKRTGEKVFLECVQDMDHENMFWYRQDPGLGLRLIYFSYDVKMKEKGDIPEGYSVSREKKERFSLILESASTNQTSMYLCASGLLGATYEQYFGPGTRLTVT.

The V and J genes are TRBV20-1 and TRBJ1-2; D is unclear. V was cut by 3 bases and J by 7 bases, with 3 bases left in between. Germline lookup yields CDR1 DFQATT and CDR2 SNEGSKA (reference sequence). CDR3 length equals 9 residues. The CDR3 DNA sequence: TGCAGTGCTAGGGTTGGCTACACCTTC. This gives the protein CSARVGYTF.

This rearrangement joins TRBV28 to TRBJ2-5, with D perhaps given as TRBD1 or TRBD2 (7 bases each). Judging by the DNA end, TRBJ2-7 fits better; the J call may be wrong. Looked up from germline, CDR1 is MDHEN and CDR2 is SYDVKM. The CDR3 totals 15 residues. The CDR3 DNA follows: TGTGCCAGCAGTTTATGGCAGGGGGGGACCTACGAGCAGTACTTC. The encoded protein is CASSLWQGGTYEQYF.

The rearrangement links TRBV6-1 to TRBJ2-7; 10 nucleotides align to TRBD1. The CDR3 covers 15 residues. In germline, CDR1 is MNHNS, CDR2 SASEGT. The V segment lost 6 bases and the J segment 4 bases; nucleotides outside the gene matches: 9. In DNA, the CDR3 is TGTGCCAGCAGCATCCGGGACAGGGGTACGTACGAGCAGTACTTC. It codes for CASSIRDRGTYEQYF.

This chain joins TRBV19 and TRBJ2-7; tentative D call: TRBD1 (6 bases). The V end was cut by 1 base, the J end by 2 bases, with 12 bases between. The germline V gene encodes CDR1 LNHDA and CDR2 SQIVND (reference sequence). This CDR3 comprises 15 residues. The CDR3 bases are TGTGCCAGTAGTATAGCGGACAGAGACACCTACGAGCAGTACTTC. Translated, it gives CASSIADRDTYEQYF.

J is TRBJ2-2 and V is TRBV5-5; D is unresolved. Germline-derived CDR1 and CDR2 are SGHKS and YYEKEE (reference sequence). Trimming removed 1 base at V and 1 base at J, with 5 bases between. This CDR3 is built from 14 residues. CDR3: CASSLRLNTGELFF. The CDR3, as DNA: TGTGCCAGCAGCTTGAGATTGAACACCGGGGAGCTGTTTTTT.

The chain carries TRBV7-9 and TRBJ1-2; TRBD1 matches at 10 bases. J was trimmed by 8 bases and V by 5 bases; bases with no gene match: 5. This CDR3 spans 13 amino acids. Germline V CDR1 and CDR2: SEHNR, FQNEAQ (reference sequence). For the CDR3, the DNA is TGTGCCAGCAGCCAGACAGGGGGCAAAGGCTACACCTTC. Translated: CASSQTGGKGYTF. The full variable domain, in which reference TRBV7-9 and TRBJ1-2 provide the parts outside the CDR3, is DTGVSQNPRHKITKRGQNVTFRCDPISEHNRLYWYRQTLGQGPEFLTYFQNEAQLEKSRLLSDRFSAERPKGSFSTLEIQRTEQGDSAMYLCASSQTGGKGYTFGSGTRLTVV.

This chain joins TRBV2 and TRBJ2-3, with D unclear. The CDR3 length is 12 residues. Trimming removed 6 bases at V and 6 bases at J, with 10 bases between. In germline, CDR1 is SNHLY, CDR2 FYNNEI. CDR3 sequence: CASSPLSDTQYF. The CDR3 nucleotides are TGTGCCAGCAGCCCCCTTTCGGATACGCAGTATTTT.